The 2 T cell receptor beta chains listed next were all sequenced from one sample in a study of blood T cell repertoires in COVID-19. Generated by immunoSEQ multiplex PCR, the TCRdb table keeps only in-frame clones and is missing some. The sample gives under 60,000 clones, about 92% of which show up once; 3% to 3.5% is in the top ten. Sequenced sample: peripheral blood. These receptor sequences come from a human donor in a cohort sampled during active COVID-19.

The chain recombines TRBV5-1 with TRBJ2-6, with 8 bases matching TRBD1. V lost 3 bases, J lost 1 base, and 12 bases stayed unmatched. The CDR3 loop spans 19 amino acids. Germline loops: CDR1 SGHRS, CDR2 YFSETQ. CDR3 loop: CASSSLLQGERSGANVLTF. CDR3 coding DNA: TGCGCCAGCAGCTCGTTATTACAGGGGGAAAGGTCTGGGGCCAACGTCCTGACTTTC. Complete variable domain (other parts from reference TRBV5-1 and TRBJ2-6): KAGVTQTPRYLIKTRGQQVTLSCSPISGHRSVSWYQQTPGQGLQFLFEYFSETQRNKGNFPGRFSGRQFSNSRSEMNVSTLELGDSALYLCASSSLLQGERSGANVLTFGAGSRLTVL.

V usage is TRBV7-6 and J usage is TRBJ2-3; maybe TRBD1 (6 bases). The CDR3 contains 13 residues. Germline CDR1 SGHVS, CDR2 FNYEAQ. V was cut by 4 bases and J by 7 bases, with 12 bases left in between. The CDR3 here is CASSSGTHNTQYF. The CDR3 coding sequence is TGTGCCAGCAGCTCCGGGACACACAATACGCAGTATTTT.